This is a list of T cell receptor beta chains from one sample in a study of T-cell memory formation after mild COVID-19. TCRdb used MiXCR to reprocess the 5' RACE reads, holding one entry per CDR3 protein. This table holds 120,000 or so distinct CDR3 sequences, 15% to 20% found once. Sample: PBMCs or a T cell subset sorted from them (not recorded which). The receptors derive from a man aged 18 to 29 who had mild COVID-19 (a few samples of this study predate the infection). Cell type and time point are not known. Both conserved end residues are part of each CDR3. The order of the fields is CDR3 DNA, CDR3 protein, V gene, D gene, J gene, clone size. A D gene is named only where the DNA matches it firmly. Rows may omit the clone size; those that give it use once, few, many or a size class.

cdr3_nt: TGCAGTGCTCGCCCTGGGGGGGGCGGAGAGGAAGCTTTCTTT
cdr3_aa: CSARPGGGGEEAFF
v_call: TRBV20-1
d_call: -
j_call: TRBJ1-1
clone_size: -

cdr3_nt: TGTGCCAGCACCTTGGGACAAGATTATCAGCCCCAGCATTTT
cdr3_aa: CASTLGQDYQPQHF
v_call: TRBV12-3/TRBV12-4
d_call: -
j_call: TRBJ1-5
clone_size: -

cdr3_nt: TGTGCCAGCAGTTTACAGGCACAGTCCTCAGATACGCAGTATTTT
cdr3_aa: CASSLQAQSSDTQYF
v_call: TRBV12-3/TRBV12-4
d_call: -
j_call: TRBJ2-3
clone_size: -

cdr3_nt: TGTGCCAGCAGCTACAGGGGTTCTGGAAACACCATATATTTT
cdr3_aa: CASSYRGSGNTIYF
v_call: TRBV6-6
d_call: TRBD1
j_call: TRBJ1-3
clone_size: many

cdr3_nt: TGCAGTGCTAGCGGGCGGGGCACAGATACGCAGTATTTT
cdr3_aa: CSASGRGTDTQYF
v_call: TRBV20-1
d_call: -
j_call: TRBJ2-3
clone_size: -

cdr3_nt: TGTGCCATCAGCCTTGGGGCGGATAGGGATGAGCAGTTCTTC
cdr3_aa: CAISLGADRDEQFF
v_call: TRBV10-3
d_call: -
j_call: TRBJ2-1
clone_size: -

cdr3_nt: TGCGCCAGCAGCCAGAATAGCGGGGTTTCCCAAGAGACCCAGTACTTC
cdr3_aa: CASSQNSGVSQETQYF
v_call: TRBV4-3
d_call: TRBD2
j_call: TRBJ2-5
clone_size: many

cdr3_nt: TGCGCCAGCAGCTTGGGGGGGGACCTCCTCGATGAGCAGTTCTTC
cdr3_aa: CASSLGGDLLDEQFF
v_call: TRBV5-1
d_call: -
j_call: TRBJ2-1
clone_size: few

cdr3_nt: TGTGCCAGGAGGGAGTCAGCAAGCTATGGCTACACCTTC
cdr3_aa: CARRESASYGYTF
v_call: TRBV2
d_call: -
j_call: TRBJ1-2
clone_size: -

cdr3_nt: TGCGCCAGCAGCTTGGCCATGGGGGGATTGGACGAGCAGTACTTC
cdr3_aa: CASSLAMGGLDEQYF
v_call: TRBV5-1
d_call: -
j_call: TRBJ2-7
clone_size: few

cdr3_nt: TGTGCCAGCAGCTTGGTCGTTTCCAAGAGCTTGTTC
cdr3_aa: CASSLVVSKSLF
v_call: TRBV5-6
d_call: -
j_call: TRBJ2-1
clone_size: -

cdr3_nt: TGTGCCAGCAGCTTCTTCCAGCGGGGGGAGGGTGAGCAGTTCTTC
cdr3_aa: CASSFFQRGEGEQFF
v_call: TRBV7-3
d_call: TRBD2
j_call: TRBJ2-1
clone_size: -

cdr3_nt: TGTGCCAGCAGCTTAGAAGGGGCCGCCACAGATACGCAGTATTTT
cdr3_aa: CASSLEGAATDTQYF
v_call: TRBV7-8
d_call: -
j_call: TRBJ2-3
clone_size: many

cdr3_nt: TGTGCCATCACCCAACAGAACACCGGGGAGCTGTTTTTT
cdr3_aa: CAITQQNTGELFF
v_call: TRBV10-3
d_call: -
j_call: TRBJ2-2
clone_size: -

cdr3_nt: TGTGCCAGCAGTATAGCGGGGAGCACAGATACGCAGTATTTT
cdr3_aa: CASSIAGSTDTQYF
v_call: TRBV7-3
d_call: TRBD2
j_call: TRBJ2-3
clone_size: few

cdr3_nt: TGCGCCAGCAGCTTGGATGGGGGGCCGTACAATGAGCAGTTCTTC
cdr3_aa: CASSLDGGPYNEQFF
v_call: TRBV5-1
d_call: -
j_call: TRBJ2-1
clone_size: -

cdr3_nt: TGTGCCAGCAGTTTAGAGGGTTGGGCTTTCTTT
cdr3_aa: CASSLEGWAFF
v_call: TRBV12-3/TRBV12-4
d_call: -
j_call: TRBJ1-1
clone_size: -

cdr3_nt: TGTGCCAGCAGCCTGGGCCCATCGGACACCGGGGAGCTGTTTTTT
cdr3_aa: CASSLGPSDTGELFF
v_call: TRBV5-5
d_call: -
j_call: TRBJ2-2
clone_size: -

cdr3_nt: TGCGCCAGCAGTGCGTCTCCTTCAGATACGCAGTATTTT
cdr3_aa: CASSASPSDTQYF
v_call: TRBV5-1
d_call: -
j_call: TRBJ2-3
clone_size: few

cdr3_nt: TGTGCCAGCAGTGAATCTCCCGCGGTCCGCCAGCCCCAGCATTTT
cdr3_aa: CASSESPAVRQPQHF
v_call: TRBV25-1
d_call: -
j_call: TRBJ1-5
clone_size: -

cdr3_nt: TGTGCCAGCAGTGCCGCGGGGGGGCGGAAGTACACCGGGGAGCTGTTTTTT
cdr3_aa: CASSAAGGRKYTGELFF
v_call: TRBV2
d_call: TRBD2
j_call: TRBJ2-2
clone_size: few

cdr3_nt: TGCGCCAGCAGCCAAGACGGTCGGGACCTATACTCTAGCACAGATACGCAGTATTTT
cdr3_aa: CASSQDGRDLYSSTDTQYF
v_call: TRBV4-1
d_call: -
j_call: TRBJ2-3
clone_size: -

cdr3_nt: TGTGCCAGCAGAAGGACAGCAAACACTGAAGCTTTCTTT
cdr3_aa: CASRRTANTEAFF
v_call: TRBV12-3/TRBV12-4
d_call: -
j_call: TRBJ1-1
clone_size: -

cdr3_nt: TGTGCCAGCAGTTTTACAGTGAGTGAAGCTTTCTTT
cdr3_aa: CASSFTVSEAFF
v_call: TRBV12-3/TRBV12-4
d_call: -
j_call: TRBJ1-1
clone_size: -

cdr3_nt: TGTGCCAGCAGCCCTACGTGGGGTGCTGGGGCCAACGTCCTGACTTTC
cdr3_aa: CASSPTWGAGANVLTF
v_call: TRBV11-2
d_call: -
j_call: TRBJ2-6
clone_size: -

cdr3_nt: TGTGCCAGCTCACCACCGGCCGGGGGCGCGGCCTACGAGCAGTACTTC
cdr3_aa: CASSPPAGGAAYEQYF
v_call: TRBV18
d_call: -
j_call: TRBJ2-7
clone_size: few

cdr3_nt: TGCAGTGCGCGGACTAGCGGGGGTACAGAGACCCAGTACTTC
cdr3_aa: CSARTSGGTETQYF
v_call: TRBV20-1
d_call: TRBD2
j_call: TRBJ2-5
clone_size: few

cdr3_nt: TGTGCCAGCAGCCAAGATCGGCTTCGCTACAATGAGCAGTTCTTC
cdr3_aa: CASSQDRLRYNEQFF
v_call: TRBV4-2
d_call: -
j_call: TRBJ2-1
clone_size: -

cdr3_nt: TGTGCCAGCAGTTTACGGAGTATCGGTTACGAGCAGTACTTC
cdr3_aa: CASSLRSIGYEQYF
v_call: TRBV12-3/TRBV12-4
d_call: -
j_call: TRBJ2-7
clone_size: few

cdr3_nt: TGTGCCAGCAGTTTACAGGGGGCCAAAAACATTCAGTACTTC
cdr3_aa: CASSLQGAKNIQYF
v_call: TRBV12-3/TRBV12-4
d_call: -
j_call: TRBJ2-4
clone_size: few

cdr3_nt: TGTGCCAGCAGCTCGGACAGCTCTGGGGCCAACGTCCTGACTTTC
cdr3_aa: CASSSDSSGANVLTF
v_call: TRBV7-2
d_call: -
j_call: TRBJ2-6
clone_size: -

cdr3_nt: TGTGCCAATAGCGGGGCTAGCACAGATACGCAGTATTTT
cdr3_aa: CANSGASTDTQYF
v_call: TRBV10-3
d_call: TRBD2
j_call: TRBJ2-3
clone_size: -

cdr3_nt: TGTGCCAGCAGCTTAGGAGGGTCTTTAGAGACCCAGTACTTC
cdr3_aa: CASSLGGSLETQYF
v_call: TRBV7-2
d_call: -
j_call: TRBJ2-5
clone_size: few

cdr3_nt: TGTGCCAGCAGCTTAGGGCCGGGCATATACACTGAAGCTTTCTTT
cdr3_aa: CASSLGPGIYTEAFF
v_call: TRBV7-2
d_call: -
j_call: TRBJ1-1
clone_size: -

cdr3_nt: TGTGCCAGCAGTGATTTACTGGAGGAGACCCAGTACTTC
cdr3_aa: CASSDLLEETQYF
v_call: TRBV6-2/TRBV6-3
d_call: -
j_call: TRBJ2-5
clone_size: few

cdr3_nt: TGTGCCATCAACAGGGGAGGCACCGGGGAGCTGTTTTTT
cdr3_aa: CAINRGGTGELFF
v_call: TRBV10-3
d_call: -
j_call: TRBJ2-2
clone_size: -

cdr3_nt: TGCGCCAGCAGCTTGGCGCGCGGGGGGGAGACGACAGATACGCAGTATTTT
cdr3_aa: CASSLARGGETTDTQYF
v_call: TRBV5-1
d_call: TRBD2
j_call: TRBJ2-3
clone_size: -

cdr3_nt: TGTGCCAGCAGCCATTATGGGGCCAACGTCCTGACTTTC
cdr3_aa: CASSHYGANVLTF
v_call: TRBV3-1
d_call: -
j_call: TRBJ2-6
clone_size: -

cdr3_nt: TGTGCCATCAGTGATAGGGCAGCCGGGAACTATGGCTACACCTTC
cdr3_aa: CAISDRAAGNYGYTF
v_call: TRBV10-3
d_call: -
j_call: TRBJ1-2
clone_size: -

cdr3_nt: TGTGCCAGCAATAGGGTTAATGAAAAACTGTTTTTT
cdr3_aa: CASNRVNEKLFF
v_call: TRBV2
d_call: -
j_call: TRBJ1-4
clone_size: many

cdr3_nt: TGTGCCAGCAGCTTAGTCCTGGTCAGCACAGATACGCAGTATTTT
cdr3_aa: CASSLVLVSTDTQYF
v_call: TRBV7-2
d_call: -
j_call: TRBJ2-3
clone_size: -

cdr3_nt: TGTGCCAGCAGGGTGGGGGACACTAATGAAAAACTGTTTTTT
cdr3_aa: CASRVGDTNEKLFF
v_call: TRBV6-6
d_call: -
j_call: TRBJ1-4
clone_size: -

cdr3_nt: TGCGCCAGCAGCCAAGTGAGGGGCTACTCCTACAATGAGCAGTTCTTC
cdr3_aa: CASSQVRGYSYNEQFF
v_call: TRBV4-3
d_call: -
j_call: TRBJ2-1
clone_size: -

cdr3_nt: TGTGCCAGCAGCGCTTACTCCTTGGGGCCCCGAGAGGGCGAGCAGTACTTC
cdr3_aa: CASSAYSLGPREGEQYF
v_call: TRBV5-6
d_call: -
j_call: TRBJ2-7
clone_size: -

cdr3_nt: TGTGCCAGCAGCGTATCCGGAATGAACACTGAAGCTTTCTTT
cdr3_aa: CASSVSGMNTEAFF
v_call: TRBV9
d_call: -
j_call: TRBJ1-1
clone_size: many

cdr3_nt: TGTGCCAGCAGAAAGGACAGGGGCCTCGGGGAGCTGTTTTTT
cdr3_aa: CASRKDRGLGELFF
v_call: TRBV3-1
d_call: TRBD1
j_call: TRBJ2-2
clone_size: few

cdr3_nt: TGTGCCAGCAGCCAAAGAGGAGGAGAGACCCAGTACTTC
cdr3_aa: CASSQRGGETQYF
v_call: TRBV3-1
d_call: -
j_call: TRBJ2-5
clone_size: -

cdr3_nt: TGCGCCAGCAGCACAGGACAGTGGGACACGAAAGGCTACACCTTC
cdr3_aa: CASSTGQWDTKGYTF
v_call: TRBV5-1
d_call: -
j_call: TRBJ1-2
clone_size: once

cdr3_nt: TGCGCCAGCAGGTCCGGGACTAGCAACATTCAGTACTTC
cdr3_aa: CASRSGTSNIQYF
v_call: TRBV5-1
d_call: TRBD2
j_call: TRBJ2-4
clone_size: -

cdr3_nt: TGTGCCAGCAGCTTAAATACGGGCTGGACCGGGGAGCTGTTTTTT
cdr3_aa: CASSLNTGWTGELFF
v_call: TRBV7-2
d_call: -
j_call: TRBJ2-2
clone_size: -